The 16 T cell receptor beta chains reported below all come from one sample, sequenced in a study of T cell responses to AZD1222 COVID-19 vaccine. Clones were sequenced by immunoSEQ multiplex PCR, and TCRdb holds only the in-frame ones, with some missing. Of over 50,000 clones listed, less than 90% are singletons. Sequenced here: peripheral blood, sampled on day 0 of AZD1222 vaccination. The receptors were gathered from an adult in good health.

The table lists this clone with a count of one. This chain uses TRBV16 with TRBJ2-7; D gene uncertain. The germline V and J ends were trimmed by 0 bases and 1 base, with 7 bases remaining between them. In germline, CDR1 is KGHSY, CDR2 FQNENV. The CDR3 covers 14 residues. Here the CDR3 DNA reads TGTGCCAGCAGCCAATCGTTCGGTTCCTACGAGCAGTACTTC. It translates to CASSQSFGSYEQYF.

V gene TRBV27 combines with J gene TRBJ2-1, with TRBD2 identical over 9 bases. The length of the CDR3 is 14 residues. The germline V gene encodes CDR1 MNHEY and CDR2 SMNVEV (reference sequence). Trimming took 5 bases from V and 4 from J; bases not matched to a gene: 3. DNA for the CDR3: TGTGCCAGCAGTCTGGGACTAGCATACAATGAGCAGTTCTTC. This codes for CASSLGLAYNEQFF.

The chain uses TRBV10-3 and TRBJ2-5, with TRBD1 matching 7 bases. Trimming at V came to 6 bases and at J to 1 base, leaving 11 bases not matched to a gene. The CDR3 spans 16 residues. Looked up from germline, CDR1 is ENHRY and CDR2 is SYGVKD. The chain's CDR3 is CAISLTGDPRQETQYF. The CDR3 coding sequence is TGTGCCATCAGCCTAACAGGGGACCCACGCCAAGAGACCCAGTACTTC.

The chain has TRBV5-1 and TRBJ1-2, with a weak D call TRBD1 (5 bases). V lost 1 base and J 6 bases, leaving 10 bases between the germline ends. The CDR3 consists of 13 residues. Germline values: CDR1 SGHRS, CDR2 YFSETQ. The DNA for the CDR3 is TGCGCCAGCAGCTTGAAGGTAGGGGATGGCTACACCTTC. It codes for CASSLKVGDGYTF. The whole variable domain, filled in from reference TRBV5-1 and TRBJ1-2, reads KAGVTQTPRYLIKTRGQQVTLSCSPISGHRSVSWYQQTPGQGLQFLFEYFSETQRNKGNFPGRFSGRQFSNSRSEMNVSTLELGDSALYLCASSLKVGDGYTFGSGTRLTVV.

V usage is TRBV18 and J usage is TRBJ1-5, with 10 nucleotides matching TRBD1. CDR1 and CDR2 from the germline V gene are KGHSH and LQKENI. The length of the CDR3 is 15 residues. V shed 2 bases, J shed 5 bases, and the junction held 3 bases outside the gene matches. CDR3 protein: CASSPVGTGDQPQHF. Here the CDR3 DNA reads TGTGCCAGCTCACCAGTCGGGACAGGGGATCAGCCCCAGCATTTT.

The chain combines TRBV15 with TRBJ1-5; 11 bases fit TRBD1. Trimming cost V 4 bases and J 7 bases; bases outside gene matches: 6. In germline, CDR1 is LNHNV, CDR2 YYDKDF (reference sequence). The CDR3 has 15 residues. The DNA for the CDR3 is TGTGCCACCAGCACGGACAGGGGGCGCGGGCAGCCCCAGCATTTT. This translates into CATSTDRGRGQPQHF.

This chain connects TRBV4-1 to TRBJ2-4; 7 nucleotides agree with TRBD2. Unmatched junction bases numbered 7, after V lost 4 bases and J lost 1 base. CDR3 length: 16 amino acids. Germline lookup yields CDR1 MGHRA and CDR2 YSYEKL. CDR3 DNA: TGCGCCAGCAGCCGAGTGGGCGGGGGTGCCAAAAACATTCAGTACTTC. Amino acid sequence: CASSRVGGGAKNIQYF.

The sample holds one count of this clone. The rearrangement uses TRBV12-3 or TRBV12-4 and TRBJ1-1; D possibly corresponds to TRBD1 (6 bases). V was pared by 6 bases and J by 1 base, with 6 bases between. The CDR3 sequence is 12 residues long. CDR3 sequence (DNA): TGTGCCAGCAGCAGGGGGAACACTGAAGCTTTCTTT. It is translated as CASSRGNTEAFF.

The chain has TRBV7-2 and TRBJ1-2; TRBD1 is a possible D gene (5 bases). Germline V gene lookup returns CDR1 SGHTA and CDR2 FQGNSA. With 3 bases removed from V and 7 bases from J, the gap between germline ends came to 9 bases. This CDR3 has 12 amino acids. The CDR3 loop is CASSLGVGGYTF. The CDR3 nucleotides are TGTGCCAGCAGCTTGGGGGTTGGTGGCTACACCTTC. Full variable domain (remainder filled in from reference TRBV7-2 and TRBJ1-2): GAGVSQSPSNKVTEKGKDVELRCDPISGHTALYWYRQSLGQGLEFLIYFQGNSAPDKSGLPSDRFSAERTGGSVSTLTIQRTQQEDSAVYLCASSLGVGGYTFGSGTRLTVV.

The CDR3 sequence: CASSPGTDASGNTIYF. The CDR3 DNA reads as TGTGCCAGCTCACCTGGGACTGACGCCTCTGGAAACACCATATATTTT. The V gene is TRBV18, the J gene TRBJ1-3; possibly TRBD1 for D (5 bases). With 3 bases removed from V and 0 bases from J, the gap between germline ends came to 12 bases. This CDR3 has 16 residues. CDR1 KGHSH and CDR2 LQKENI come from the germline V gene.

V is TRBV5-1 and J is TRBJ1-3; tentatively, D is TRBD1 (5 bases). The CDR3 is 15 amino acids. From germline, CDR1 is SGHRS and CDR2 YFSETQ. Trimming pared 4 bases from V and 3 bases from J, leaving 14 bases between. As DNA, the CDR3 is TGCGCCAGCAGCCCGGGACCGGGGGGTGGAAACACCATATATTTT. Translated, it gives CASSPGPGGGNTIYF.

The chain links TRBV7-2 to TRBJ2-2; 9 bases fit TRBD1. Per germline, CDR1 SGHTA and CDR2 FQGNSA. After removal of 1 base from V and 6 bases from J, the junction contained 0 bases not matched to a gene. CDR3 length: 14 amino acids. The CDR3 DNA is TGTGCCAGCAGCTTAGACAGGGGGCCCGGGGAGCTGTTTTTT. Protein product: CASSLDRGPGELFF.

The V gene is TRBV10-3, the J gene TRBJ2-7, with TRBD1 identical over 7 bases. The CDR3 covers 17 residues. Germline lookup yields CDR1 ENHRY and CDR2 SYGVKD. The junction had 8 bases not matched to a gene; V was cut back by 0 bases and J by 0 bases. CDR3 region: CAISESIGSGGSYEQYF. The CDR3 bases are TGTGCCATCAGTGAGTCGATCGGCTCAGGGGGCTCCTACGAGCAGTACTTC.

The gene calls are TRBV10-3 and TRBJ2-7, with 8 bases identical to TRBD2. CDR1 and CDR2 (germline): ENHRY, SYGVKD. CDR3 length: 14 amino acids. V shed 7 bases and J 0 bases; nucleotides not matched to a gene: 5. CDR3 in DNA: TGTGCCATCAATCGGGAGGGCAGCTCCTACGAGCAGTACTTC. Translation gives CAINREGSSYEQYF.

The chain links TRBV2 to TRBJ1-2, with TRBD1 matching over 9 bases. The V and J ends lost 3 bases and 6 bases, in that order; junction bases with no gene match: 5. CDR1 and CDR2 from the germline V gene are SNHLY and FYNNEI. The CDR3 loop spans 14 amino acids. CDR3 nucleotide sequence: TGTGCCAGCAGTGAGAGGACAGGGGAAAATGGCTACACCTTC. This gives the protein CASSERTGENGYTF.

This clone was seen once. The CDR3 loop reads CASSTTVGGLETQYF. In DNA, the CDR3 is TGTGCCAGCAGCACCACGGTAGGGGGGCTAGAGACCCAGTACTTC. This rearrangement joins TRBV7-8 to TRBJ2-5; D tentatively fits TRBD1 or TRBD2 (6 bases each). The CDR3 is 15 residues long. Trimming took off 5 bases at V and 4 bases at J, with 17 bases between the two ends. Germline assignment: CDR1 SGHVS and CDR2 FQNEAQ.